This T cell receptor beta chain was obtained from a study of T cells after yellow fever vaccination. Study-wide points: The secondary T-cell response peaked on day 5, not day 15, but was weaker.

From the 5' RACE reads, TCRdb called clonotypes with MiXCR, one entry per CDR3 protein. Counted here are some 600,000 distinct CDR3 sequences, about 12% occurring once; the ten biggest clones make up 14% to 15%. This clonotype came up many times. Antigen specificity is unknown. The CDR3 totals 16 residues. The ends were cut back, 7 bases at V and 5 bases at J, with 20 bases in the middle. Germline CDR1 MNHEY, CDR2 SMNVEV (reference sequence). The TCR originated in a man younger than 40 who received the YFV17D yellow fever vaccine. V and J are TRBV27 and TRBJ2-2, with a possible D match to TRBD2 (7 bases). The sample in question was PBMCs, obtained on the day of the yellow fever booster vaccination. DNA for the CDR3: TGTGCCAGCACCCCTACCTCAGGGAGGGGGACCGGGGAGCTGTTTTTT. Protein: CASTPTSGRGTGELFF.